These 6 T cell receptor beta chains share one sample of origin, sequenced in a study of T cell responses to AZD1222 COVID-19 vaccine. The repertoire was sequenced with immunoSEQ multiplex PCR; TCRdb's copy has only in-frame clones and lacks some. The data hold approximately 80,000 clones, with over 75% observed a single time. The sample was peripheral blood, taken 28 days after the second AZD1222 dose. These receptors were obtained from an adult who received the AZD1222 COVID-19 vaccine.

The rearrangement links TRBV28 to TRBJ1-4; TRBD1 matches 9 bases. V trimming: 6 bases; J trimming: 6 bases; junction bases outside the gene matches: 11. CDR3 length equals 16 residues. Germline V gives CDR1 MDHEN, CDR2 SYDVKM. CDR3: CASRGQGYGGDEKLFF. CDR3 bases: TGTGCCAGCAGGGGACAGGGATATGGCGGGGATGAAAAACTGTTTTTT.

V is TRBV6-4 and J is TRBJ2-3; possible D gene TRBD2, 6 bases. The length of the CDR3 is 14 residues. CDR1 MRHNA and CDR2 SNTAGT come from the germline V gene. V gave up 8 bases and J gave up 1 base, with 13 bases separating them. The CDR3 nucleotides are TGTGCCAGCCAGAGCGGGCCAGGCACAGATACGCAGTATTTT. Protein: CASQSGPGTDTQYF.

V gene TRBV7-8 combines with J gene TRBJ1-2, with D uncertain. Germline assignment: CDR1 SGHVS and CDR2 FQNEAQ. Between the trimmed V and J ends, which lost 3 bases and 8 bases, there was a span of 10 bases. This CDR3 has 12 amino acids. The CDR3 region has the DNA TGTGCCAGCAGCTTGGACGTTGGAGGCTACACCTTC. This translates into CASSLDVGGYTF.

This clone was recorded once. This chain joins TRBV27 and TRBJ1-4, with D uncertain. Germline CDR1 MNHEY, CDR2 SMNVEV (reference sequence). The CDR3 sequence is 14 residues long. Trimming cost V 3 bases and J 7 bases, with 12 bases left between them. This CDR3 reads CASSFQAMGEKLFF. The CDR3 nucleotides are TGTGCCAGCAGTTTTCAGGCTATGGGTGAAAAACTGTTTTTT.

The chain combines TRBV3-1 (or the pseudogene TRBV3-2) with TRBJ1-1, with 10 bases identical to TRBD1. V was pared by 6 bases and J by 2 bases, with 9 bases of the junction left unmatched. There are 16 residues in the CDR3. Germline V gives CDR1 LGHDT, CDR2 YNNKEL (reference sequence). Here the CDR3 reads CASRDDRGRVNTEAFF. CDR3 in DNA: TGTGCCAGCAGAGACGACAGGGGGCGCGTCAACACTGAAGCTTTCTTT.

This chain links TRBV9 with TRBJ1-2, with unresolved D. The CDR3 spans 13 residues. Between the trimmed V and J ends, which lost 4 bases and 4 bases, there was a span of 11 bases. Germline V CDR1 and CDR2: SGDLS, YYNGEE. The CDR3 region has the DNA TGTGCCAGCAGCCCAGACGGCGTCTATGGCTACACCTTC. Protein: CASSPDGVYGYTF.